The sequence of this TCR beta chain was determined in a study of OX40 agonist ivuxolimab in advanced cancers. For the study at large: Prior anti-PD-1, anti-PD-L1 or anti-CTLA-4 therapy was allowed; roughly 40% had some.

Clones were sequenced by immunoSEQ multiplex PCR, and TCRdb holds only the in-frame ones, with some missing. This table holds 65,000 to 85,000 clones, about nine tenths found once. Notes on the study in general: Clonal expansion was seen in CD4+ and CD8+ blood T cells by week 6 at 0.1 to 3.0 mg/kg. Certain nonresponding patients likewise had low normalized T-cell clonal expansion.

The length of the CDR3 is 11 residues. Germline-derived CDR1 and CDR2 are SNHLY and FYNNEI. Trimming removed 4 bases at V and 8 bases at J, with 3 bases between. As to this clone: Its antigen is not known.

The source material was CD4+ or CD8+ T cells sorted from blood, sampled in a trial of the OX40 agonist ivuxolimab. The sequence was collected from an adult with an advanced solid tumor such as melanoma, head and neck, liver or kidney cancer. The chain links TRBV2 to TRBJ2-6; D is uncertain. This chain's CDR3 is CASSGTNVLTF. In DNA form, the CDR3 reads TGTGCCAGCAGTGGTACCAACGTCCTGACTTTC.